The sequence of this T cell receptor (beta chain) was determined in a study of blood T cell repertoires in COVID-19. Background on the study: The United States, Italy and Spain were the sources of the acute and convalescent COVID-19 samples. In each case, the material was cDNA or gDNA derived from T cells, B-cell-depleted T cells, or PBMCs.

Profiled with immunoSEQ multiplex PCR; TCRdb holds only in-frame clones, not every one. Of 95,000 to 100,000 clones in the sample, about 84% were seen once. The length of the CDR3 is 14 residues. Per the germline V gene, CDR1 is SGHVS and CDR2 is FQNEAQ. With 4 bases clipped from V and 6 bases from J, the junction kept 5 bases outside the gene matches. This TCR derives from a human donor in a cohort sampled during active COVID-19. Sequenced material: peripheral blood. The V gene is TRBV7-8, the J gene TRBJ2-7; 11 bases line up with TRBD1. CDR3 in DNA: TGTGCCAGCAGCTATAGGACAGGGGGCGGCGAGCAGTACTTC. It translates to CASSYRTGGGEQYF.